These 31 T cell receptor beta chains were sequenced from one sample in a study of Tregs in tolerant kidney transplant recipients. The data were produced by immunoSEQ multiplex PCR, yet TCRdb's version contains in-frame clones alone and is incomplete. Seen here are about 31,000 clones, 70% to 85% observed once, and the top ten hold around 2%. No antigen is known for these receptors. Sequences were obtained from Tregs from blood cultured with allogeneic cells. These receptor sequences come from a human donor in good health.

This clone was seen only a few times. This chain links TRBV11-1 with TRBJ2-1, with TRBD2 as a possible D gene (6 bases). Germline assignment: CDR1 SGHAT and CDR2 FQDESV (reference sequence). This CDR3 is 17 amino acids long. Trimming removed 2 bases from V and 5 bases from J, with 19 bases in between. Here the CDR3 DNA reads TGTGCCAGCAGCTTACTAGTTCTGACGGGAGTCGACAATGAGCAGTTCTTC. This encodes CASSLLVLTGVDNEQFF. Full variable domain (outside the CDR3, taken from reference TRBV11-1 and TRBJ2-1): EAEVAQSPRYKITEKSQAVAFWCDPISGHATLYWYRQILGQGPELLVQFQDESVVDDSQLPKDRFSAERLKGVDSTLKIQPAELGDSAMYLCASSLLVLTGVDNEQFFGPGTRLTVL.

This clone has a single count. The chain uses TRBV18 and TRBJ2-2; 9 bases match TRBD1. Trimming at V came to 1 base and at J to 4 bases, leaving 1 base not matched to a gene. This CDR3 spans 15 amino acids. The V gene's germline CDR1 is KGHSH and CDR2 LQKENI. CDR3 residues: CASSPQQGATGELFF. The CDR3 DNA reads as TGTGCCAGCTCACCACAACAGGGGGCCACCGGGGAGCTGTTTTTT.

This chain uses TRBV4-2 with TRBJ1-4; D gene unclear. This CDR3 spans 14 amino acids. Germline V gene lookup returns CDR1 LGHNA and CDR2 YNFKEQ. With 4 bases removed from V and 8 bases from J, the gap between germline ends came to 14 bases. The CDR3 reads CASSPGRIGEKLFF. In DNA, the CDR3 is TGTGCCAGCAGCCCCGGGCGCATAGGGGAAAAACTGTTTTTT.

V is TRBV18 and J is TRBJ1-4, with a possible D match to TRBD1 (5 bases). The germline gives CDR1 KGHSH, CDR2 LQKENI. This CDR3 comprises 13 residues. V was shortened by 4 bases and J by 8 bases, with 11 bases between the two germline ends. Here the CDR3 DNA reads TGTGCCAGCTCACGGGTCAGGGAAGAAAAACTGTTTTTT. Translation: CASSRVREEKLFF.

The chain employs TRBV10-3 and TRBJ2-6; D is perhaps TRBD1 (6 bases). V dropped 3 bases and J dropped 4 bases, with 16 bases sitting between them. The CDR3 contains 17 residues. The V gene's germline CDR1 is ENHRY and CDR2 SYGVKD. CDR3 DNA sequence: TGTGCCATCAGTGACGTCAGGGGATCCTCAGGGGCCAACGTCCTGACTTTC. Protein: CAISDVRGSSGANVLTF.

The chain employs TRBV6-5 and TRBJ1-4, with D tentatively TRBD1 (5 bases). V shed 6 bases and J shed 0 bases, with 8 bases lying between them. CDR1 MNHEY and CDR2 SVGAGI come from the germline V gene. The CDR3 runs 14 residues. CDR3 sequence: CASRGVATNEKLFF. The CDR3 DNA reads TGTGCCAGCAGGGGGGTTGCAACTAATGAAAAACTGTTTTTT.

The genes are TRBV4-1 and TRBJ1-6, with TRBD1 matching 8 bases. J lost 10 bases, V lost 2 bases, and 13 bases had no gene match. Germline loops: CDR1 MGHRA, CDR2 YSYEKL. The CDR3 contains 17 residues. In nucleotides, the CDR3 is TGCGCCAGCAGCCAAACGGACGCCAGGGGGCCCAAATCACCCCTCCACTTT. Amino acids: CASSQTDARGPKSPLHF.

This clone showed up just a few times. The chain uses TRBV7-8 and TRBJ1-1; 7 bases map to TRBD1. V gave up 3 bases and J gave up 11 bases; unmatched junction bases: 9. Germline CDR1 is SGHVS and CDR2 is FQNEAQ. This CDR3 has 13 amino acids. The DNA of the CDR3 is TGTGCCAGCAGCTTTAAACAGGGGATCGCGGCTTTCTTT. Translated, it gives CASSFKQGIAAFF.

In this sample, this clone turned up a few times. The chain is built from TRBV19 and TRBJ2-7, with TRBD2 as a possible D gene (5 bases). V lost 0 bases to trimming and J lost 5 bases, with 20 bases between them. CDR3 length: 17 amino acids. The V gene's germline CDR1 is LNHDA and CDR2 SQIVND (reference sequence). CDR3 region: CASSIDLKFPGRDEQYF. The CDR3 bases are TGTGCCAGTAGTATAGATCTGAAGTTTCCCGGGCGGGACGAGCAGTACTTC.

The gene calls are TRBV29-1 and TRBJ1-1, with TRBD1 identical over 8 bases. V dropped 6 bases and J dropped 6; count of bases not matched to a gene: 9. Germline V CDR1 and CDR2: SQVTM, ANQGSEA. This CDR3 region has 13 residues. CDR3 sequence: CSVADRGWSEAFF. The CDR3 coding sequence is TGCAGCGTAGCCGACAGGGGATGGTCTGAAGCTTTCTTT.

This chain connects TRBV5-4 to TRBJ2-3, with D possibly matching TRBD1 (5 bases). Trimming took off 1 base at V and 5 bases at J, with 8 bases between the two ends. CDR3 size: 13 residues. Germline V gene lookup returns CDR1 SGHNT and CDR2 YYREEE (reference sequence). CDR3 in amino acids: CASSLLGEDTQYF. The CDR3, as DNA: TGTGCCAGCAGCTTGTTAGGGGAAGATACGCAGTATTTT.

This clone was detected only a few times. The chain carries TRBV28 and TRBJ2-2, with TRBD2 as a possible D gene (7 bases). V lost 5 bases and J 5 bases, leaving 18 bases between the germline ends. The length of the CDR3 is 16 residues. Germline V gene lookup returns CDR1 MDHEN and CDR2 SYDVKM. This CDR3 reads CASSSRGGVKTGELFF. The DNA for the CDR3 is TGTGCCAGCAGTAGTAGGGGGGGCGTTAAGACCGGGGAGCTGTTTTTT.

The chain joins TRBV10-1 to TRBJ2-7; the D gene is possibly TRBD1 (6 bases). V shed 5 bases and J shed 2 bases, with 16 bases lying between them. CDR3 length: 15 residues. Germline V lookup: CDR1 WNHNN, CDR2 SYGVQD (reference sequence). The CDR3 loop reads CASSSSRQAAYEQYF. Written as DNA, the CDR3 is TGCGCCAGCAGTTCCTCTCGACAGGCTGCCTACGAGCAGTACTTC.

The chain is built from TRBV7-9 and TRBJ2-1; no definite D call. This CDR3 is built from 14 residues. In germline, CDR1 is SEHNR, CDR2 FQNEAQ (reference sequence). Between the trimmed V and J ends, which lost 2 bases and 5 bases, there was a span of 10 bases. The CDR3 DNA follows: TGTGCCAGCAGCTTACAGTCCGTTAACAATGAGCAGTTCTTC. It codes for CASSLQSVNNEQFF.

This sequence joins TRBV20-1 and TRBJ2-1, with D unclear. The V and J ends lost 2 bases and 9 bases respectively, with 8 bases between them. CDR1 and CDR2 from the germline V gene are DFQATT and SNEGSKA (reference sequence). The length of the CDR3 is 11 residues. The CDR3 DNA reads TGCAGTGCTAGATTAGTTAGTGAGCAGTTCTTC. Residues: CSARLVSEQFF.

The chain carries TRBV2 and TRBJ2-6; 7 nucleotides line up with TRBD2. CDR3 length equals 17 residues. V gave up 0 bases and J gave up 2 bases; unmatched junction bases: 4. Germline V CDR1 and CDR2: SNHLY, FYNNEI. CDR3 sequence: CASSEAYGGAGANVLTF. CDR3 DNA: TGTGCCAGCAGTGAAGCTTATGGGGGGGCTGGGGCCAACGTCCTGACTTTC.

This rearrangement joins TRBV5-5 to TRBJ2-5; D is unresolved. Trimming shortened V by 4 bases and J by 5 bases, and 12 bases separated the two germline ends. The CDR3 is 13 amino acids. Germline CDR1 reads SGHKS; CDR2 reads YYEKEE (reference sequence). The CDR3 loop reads CASSPITSETQYF. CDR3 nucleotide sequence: TGTGCCAGCAGCCCCATTACCTCGGAGACCCAGTACTTC.

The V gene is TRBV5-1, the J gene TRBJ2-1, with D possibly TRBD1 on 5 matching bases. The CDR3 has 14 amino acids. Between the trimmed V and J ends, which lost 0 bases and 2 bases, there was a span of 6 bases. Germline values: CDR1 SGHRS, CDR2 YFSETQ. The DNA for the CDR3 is TGCGCCAGCAGCTTGGGGGGCCCCTACAATGAGCAGTTCTTC. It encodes CASSLGGPYNEQFF.

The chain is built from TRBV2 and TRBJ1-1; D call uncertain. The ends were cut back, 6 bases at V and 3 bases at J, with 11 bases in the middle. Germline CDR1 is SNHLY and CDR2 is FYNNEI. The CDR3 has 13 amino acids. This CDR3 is CASRTRADTEAFF. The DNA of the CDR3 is TGTGCCAGCAGAACACGCGCGGACACTGAAGCTTTCTTT. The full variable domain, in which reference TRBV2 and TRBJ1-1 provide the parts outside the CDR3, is EPEVTQTPSHQVTQMGQEVILRCVPISNHLYFYWYRQILGQKVEFLVSFYNNEISEKSEIFDDQFSVERPDGSNFTLKIRSTKLEDSAMYFCASRTRADTEAFFGQGTRLTVV.

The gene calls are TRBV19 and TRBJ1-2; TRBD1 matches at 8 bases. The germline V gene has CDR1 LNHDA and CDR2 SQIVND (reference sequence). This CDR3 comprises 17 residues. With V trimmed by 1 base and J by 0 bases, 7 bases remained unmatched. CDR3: CASSIGASTGANYGYTF. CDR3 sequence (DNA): TGTGCCAGTAGTATAGGGGCTTCGACAGGGGCTAACTATGGCTACACCTTC.

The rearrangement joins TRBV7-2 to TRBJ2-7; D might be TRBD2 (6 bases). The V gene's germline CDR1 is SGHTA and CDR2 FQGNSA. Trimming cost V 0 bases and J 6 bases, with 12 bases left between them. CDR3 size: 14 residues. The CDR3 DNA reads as TGTGCCAGCAGCTTAGCCCGACTAGTAACCGAGCAGTACTTC. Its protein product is CASSLARLVTEQYF.

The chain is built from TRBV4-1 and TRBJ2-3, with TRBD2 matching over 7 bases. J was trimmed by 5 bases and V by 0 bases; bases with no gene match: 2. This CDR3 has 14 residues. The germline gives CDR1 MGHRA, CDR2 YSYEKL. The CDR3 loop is CASSQEGGEDTQYF. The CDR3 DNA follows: TGCGCCAGCAGCCAAGAGGGGGGGGAAGATACGCAGTATTTT.

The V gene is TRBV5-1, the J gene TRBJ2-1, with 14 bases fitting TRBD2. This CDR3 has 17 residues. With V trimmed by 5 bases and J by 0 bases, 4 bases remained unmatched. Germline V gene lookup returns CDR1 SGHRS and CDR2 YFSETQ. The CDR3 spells CASRGLAGVSSYNEQFF. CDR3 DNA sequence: TGCGCCAGCAGGGGACTAGCGGGGGTTAGCTCCTACAATGAGCAGTTCTTC.

The CDR3 region is CASSQANSGGSTGELFF. CDR3 in DNA: TGCGCCAGCAGCCAAGCCAATAGCGGGGGAAGCACCGGGGAGCTGTTTTTT. The chain carries TRBV4-1 and TRBJ2-2; 9 positions agree with TRBD2. The CDR3 is made up of 17 amino acids. The V gene end was trimmed by 1 base and the J gene end by 4 bases; junction bases not matched to a gene: 7. CDR1 and CDR2 from the germline V gene are MGHRA and YSYEKL.

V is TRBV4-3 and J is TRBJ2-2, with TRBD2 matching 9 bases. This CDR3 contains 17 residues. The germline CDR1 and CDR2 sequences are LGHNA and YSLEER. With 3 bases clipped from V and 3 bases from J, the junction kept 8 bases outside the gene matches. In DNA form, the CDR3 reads TGCGCCAGCAGCCAGCAGGTCCTAGCGGGATACACCGGGGAGCTGTTTTTT. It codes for CASSQQVLAGYTGELFF.

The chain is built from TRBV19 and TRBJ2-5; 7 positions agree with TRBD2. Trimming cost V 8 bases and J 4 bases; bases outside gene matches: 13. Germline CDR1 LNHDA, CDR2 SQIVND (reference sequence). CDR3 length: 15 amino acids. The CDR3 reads CASSYGGGSAETQYF. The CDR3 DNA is TGTGCCAGTTCCTACGGGGGAGGGTCGGCAGAGACCCAGTACTTC.

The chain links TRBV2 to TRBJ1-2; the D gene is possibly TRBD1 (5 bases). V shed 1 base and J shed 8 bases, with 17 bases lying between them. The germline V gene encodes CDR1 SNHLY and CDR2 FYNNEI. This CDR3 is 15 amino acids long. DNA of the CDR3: TGTGCCAGCAGTGAAGAGGGCAGGGACTATGAGGGCTACACCTTC. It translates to CASSEEGRDYEGYTF.

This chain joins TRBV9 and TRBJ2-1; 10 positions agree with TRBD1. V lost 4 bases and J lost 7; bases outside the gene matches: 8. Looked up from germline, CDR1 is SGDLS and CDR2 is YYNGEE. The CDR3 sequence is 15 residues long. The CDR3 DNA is TGTGCCAGCAGCCTCCGGAGGACAGGGGGGAATGAGCAGTTCTTC. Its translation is CASSLRRTGGNEQFF.

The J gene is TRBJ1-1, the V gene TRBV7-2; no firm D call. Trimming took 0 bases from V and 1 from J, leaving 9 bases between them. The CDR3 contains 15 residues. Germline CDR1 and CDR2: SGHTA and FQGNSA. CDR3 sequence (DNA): TGTGCCAGCAGCTTAGCCGCCCTGGCGAACACTGAAGCTTTCTTT. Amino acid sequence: CASSLAALANTEAFF.

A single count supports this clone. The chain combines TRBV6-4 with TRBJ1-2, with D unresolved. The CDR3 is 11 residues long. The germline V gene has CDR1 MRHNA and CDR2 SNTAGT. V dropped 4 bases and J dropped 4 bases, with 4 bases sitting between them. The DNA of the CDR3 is TGTGCCAGCAGTGGGGGCTATGGCTACACCTTC. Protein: CASSGGYGYTF.

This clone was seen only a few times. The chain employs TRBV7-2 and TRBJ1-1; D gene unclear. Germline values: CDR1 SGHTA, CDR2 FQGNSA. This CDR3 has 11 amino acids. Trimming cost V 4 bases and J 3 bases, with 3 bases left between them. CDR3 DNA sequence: TGTGCCAGCAGCTCCTACACTGAAGCTTTCTTT. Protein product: CASSSYTEAFF.